The 22 T cell receptor beta chains below were found in one sample sequenced in a study of shared clonotypes between healthy human individuals. The data were produced by immunoSEQ multiplex PCR, yet TCRdb's version contains in-frame clones alone and is incomplete. The sample carries about 680,000 clones, about three quarters recorded once. The sample taken for sequencing was memory CD4+ T cells sorted from blood. The subset: CD45RA-negative fraction. The receptors originated from a woman in her twenties or thirties in good health.

This sequence joins TRBV19 and TRBJ2-1; D possibly matches TRBD1 or TRBD2 (5 bases each). The CDR3 runs 15 residues. Trimming removed 5 bases at V and 3 bases at J, with 14 bases between. Germline CDR1 is LNHDA and CDR2 is SQIVND (reference sequence). CDR3: CASSLGRAFYNEQFF. CDR3 bases: TGTGCCAGTAGTTTGGGGCGGGCCTTCTACAATGAGCAGTTCTTC. The variable domain in full, with the rest retrieved from reference TRBV19 and TRBJ2-1, is DGGITQSPKYLFRKEGQNVTLSCEQNLNHDAMYWYRQDPGQGLRLIYYSQIVNDFQKGDIAEGYSVSREKKESFPLTVTSAQKNPTAFYLCASSLGRAFYNEQFFGPGTRLTVL.

The chain is built from TRBV20-1 and TRBJ2-3; D gene ambiguous. Germline V lookup: CDR1 DFQATT, CDR2 SNEGSKA (reference sequence). This CDR3 contains 10 residues. With 6 bases removed from V and 5 bases from J, the gap between germline ends came to 6 bases. The CDR3 nucleotides read TGCAGTGCCTTAGTAGATACGCAGTATTTT. Its translation is CSALVDTQYF.

CDR3 DNA: TGCGCCAGCAGCCAGGGGGCAGCCCCTAACGAGCAGTACTTC. Encoded protein: CASSQGAAPNEQYF. The chain has TRBV5-1 and TRBJ2-7; TRBD1 matches 8 bases. This CDR3 comprises 14 residues. Unmatched junction bases numbered 8, after V lost 4 bases and J lost 5 bases. Germline V gene sequence: CDR1 SGHRS, CDR2 YFSETQ.

This clone has only one observation. The chain couples TRBV6-5 to TRBJ1-1; 9 bases map to TRBD1. The J segment lost 4 bases and the V segment lost 4 bases, leaving 7 bases of the junction unmatched. CDR3 size: 15 residues. In germline, CDR1 is MNHEY, CDR2 SVGAGI. CDR3 nucleotide sequence: TGTGCCAGCAGTTTGTACCGGGACAGGGCCACTGAAGCTTTCTTT. Translating it yields CASSLYRDRATEAFF.

This rearrangement joins TRBV7-2 to TRBJ2-7, with D unresolved. CDR3 size: 13 residues. Trimming removed 4 bases at V and 6 bases at J, with 13 bases between. Per the germline V gene, CDR1 is SGHTA and CDR2 is FQGNSA. The CDR3 is CASSSSVLREQYF. The CDR3 DNA follows: TGTGCCAGCAGCTCCAGCGTGCTCCGCGAGCAGTACTTC.

The V call is TRBV5-4, the J call TRBJ2-1; 9 bases fit TRBD1. V shed 4 bases and J 5 bases; nucleotides not matched to a gene: 7. Germline V gene lookup returns CDR1 SGHNT and CDR2 YYREEE (reference sequence). The CDR3 runs 15 residues. CDR3 sequence (DNA): TGTGCCAGCAGCGTGGGGGGACAGGGAAACAATGAGCAGTTCTTC. Translated: CASSVGGQGNNEQFF.

The gene calls are TRBV4-1 and TRBJ2-1, with D possibly being TRBD2 (6 bases). The V end was cut by 4 bases, the J end by 6 bases, with 10 bases between. Germline-derived CDR1 and CDR2 are MGHRA and YSYEKL. The CDR3 has 13 amino acids. The CDR3 coding sequence is TGCGCCAGCAGCCCCGGGACTTCCAATGAGCAGTTCTTC. Protein: CASSPGTSNEQFF.

The chain recombines TRBV28 with TRBJ2-7, with D uncertain. Germline-derived CDR1 and CDR2 are MDHEN and SYDVKM. The ends were cut back, 7 bases at V and 2 bases at J, with 9 bases in the middle. CDR3 length equals 12 residues. In DNA form, the CDR3 reads TGTGCCAGCATGGGCATTACCTACGAGCAGTACTTC. It codes for CASMGITYEQYF. The full variable domain, its missing parts supplied by reference TRBV28 and TRBJ2-7, is DVKVTQSSRYLVKRTGEKVFLECVQDMDHENMFWYRQDPGLGLRLIYFSYDVKMKEKGDIPEGYSVSREKKERFSLILESASTNQTSMYLCASMGITYEQYFGPGTRLTVT.

The genes are TRBV12-5 and TRBJ1-5; D remains unclear. The CDR3 consists of 13 residues. The ends were cut back, 1 base at V and 7 bases at J, with 8 bases in the middle. Per germline, CDR1 LGHNT and CDR2 FRNRAP. The CDR3 nucleotides read TGTGCTAGTGGTTTGGGGCCGGGACAGCCCCAGCATTTT. Amino acids: CASGLGPGQPQHF.

The gene calls are TRBV19 and TRBJ1-5; D possibly corresponds to TRBD1 (5 bases). The CDR3 is made up of 12 amino acids. The germline V and J ends were trimmed by 5 bases and 10 bases, with 12 bases remaining between them. CDR1 is LNHDA and CDR2 is SQIVND in the germline V gene (reference sequence). In nucleotides, the CDR3 is TGTGCCAGTAGTGGGGATGGGGACCCCCAGCATTTT. Amino acids: CASSGDGDPQHF.

The chain joins TRBV28 to TRBJ1-1; a weak D match, TRBD1 (5 bases). CDR3 size: 13 residues. Germline V gene sequence: CDR1 MDHEN, CDR2 SYDVKM. V was shortened by 6 bases and J by 3 bases, with 11 bases between the two germline ends. The CDR3 here is CASRPGRDTEAFF. CDR3 coding DNA: TGTGCCAGCAGGCCAGGGAGGGACACTGAAGCTTTCTTT.

The rearrangement joins TRBV5-6 to TRBJ2-7, with D possibly matching TRBD1 (5 bases). CDR1 is SGHDT, CDR2 YYEEEE, per germline. Trimming took 4 bases from V and 1 from J, leaving 15 bases between them. The CDR3 consists of 15 residues. CDR3 DNA: TGTGCCAGCAGCCAAAAAGGAGACAGATCCTACGAGCAGTACTTC. This codes for CASSQKGDRSYEQYF.

The chain combines TRBV7-9 with TRBJ1-1; possibly TRBD1 for D (6 bases). From germline, CDR1 is SEHNR and CDR2 FQNEAQ (reference sequence). The CDR3 spans 14 residues. V dropped 5 bases and J dropped 1 base, with 11 bases sitting between them. This CDR3 is CASSRQEENTEAFF. The CDR3 coding sequence is TGTGCCAGCAGCCGACAGGAGGAGAACACTGAAGCTTTCTTT.

This clone has ten or more counts. This chain links TRBV6-4 with TRBJ2-2; D not resolved. The germline CDR1 and CDR2 sequences are MRHNA and SNTAGT. V lost 0 bases, J lost 3 bases, and 5 bases lay in between. The CDR3 contains 14 residues. CDR3: CASSDSTDTGELFF. The CDR3 DNA sequence: TGTGCCAGCAGTGACTCGACTGACACCGGGGAGCTGTTTTTT.

This clone has ten or more counts. CDR3 nucleotides: TGTGCCAGACTCCCCTGTGAGGGGACCACCGGGGAGCTGTTTTTT. Residues: CARLPCEGTTGELFF. J is TRBJ2-2 and V is TRBV27, with D perhaps matching TRBD1 or TRBD2 (5 bases each). Germline V gene lookup returns CDR1 MNHEY and CDR2 SMNVEV (reference sequence). CDR3 length: 15 amino acids. The V gene lost 9 bases and the J gene lost 4 bases, with 18 bases spanning the gap.

The rearrangement links TRBV7-6 to TRBJ2-5; D unclear. This CDR3 is built from 12 residues. Germline V gene data show CDR1 as SGHVS and CDR2 as FNYEAQ. Between the trimmed V and J ends, which lost 5 bases and 2 bases, there was a span of 6 bases. CDR3 DNA: TGTGCCAGCAGCCCCTGGCAAGAGACCCAGTACTTC. The encoded protein is CASSPWQETQYF.

Ten or more counts support this clone. Other DNA sequences from this sample encode an identical CDR3 as well. This rearrangement joins TRBV5-1 to TRBJ2-1, with 7 bases matching TRBD2. Germline V CDR1 and CDR2: SGHRS, YFSETQ. V lost 0 bases, J lost 4 bases, and 4 bases stayed unmatched. The CDR3 spans 15 residues. CDR3 sequence (DNA): TGCGCCAGCAGCTTGGCTAGCGGCAATTACAATGAGCAGTTCTTC. Translating it yields CASSLASGNYNEQFF.

This clone was counted between two and nine times. This chain links TRBV19 with TRBJ2-1; 9 nucleotides match TRBD1. This CDR3 spans 14 amino acids. Germline values: CDR1 LNHDA, CDR2 SQIVND (reference sequence). The V segment lost 6 bases and the J segment 4 bases; nucleotides outside the gene matches: 4. The CDR3 sequence is CASRPTGGYNEQFF. The DNA for the CDR3 is TGTGCCAGTAGACCGACAGGGGGGTACAATGAGCAGTTCTTC. Drawing the rest from reference TRBV19 and TRBJ2-1, the complete variable domain is DGGITQSPKYLFRKEGQNVTLSCEQNLNHDAMYWYRQDPGQGLRLIYYSQIVNDFQKGDIAEGYSVSREKKESFPLTVTSAQKNPTAFYLCASRPTGGYNEQFFGPGTRLTVL.

The chain has TRBV28 and TRBJ1-2, with D possibly being TRBD1 (6 bases). The V gene lost 5 bases and the J gene lost 8 bases, with 12 bases spanning the gap. This CDR3 contains 12 residues. Germline V CDR1 and CDR2: MDHEN, SYDVKM. This CDR3 is CASSTQGKGYTF. The CDR3 DNA reads as TGTGCCAGCAGTACACAGGGAAAGGGCTACACCTTC.

The chain links TRBV5-1 to TRBJ1-1; 8 bases agree with TRBD1. Trimming took 3 bases from V and 0 from J; bases not matched to a gene: 4. CDR1 and CDR2 from the germline V gene are SGHRS and YFSETQ. This CDR3 has 15 residues. CDR3 amino acids: CASSSRQGLNTEAFF. The DNA for the CDR3 is TGCGCCAGCAGCTCACGACAGGGGCTGAACACTGAAGCTTTCTTT.

The rearrangement uses TRBV28 and TRBJ2-3; D is undetermined. This CDR3 comprises 14 residues. Trimming shortened V by 3 bases and J by 2 bases, and 9 bases separated the two germline ends. CDR1 MDHEN and CDR2 SYDVKM come from the germline V gene. The CDR3 DNA reads as TGTGCCAGCAGTTTTCCGGACCACACAGATACGCAGTATTTT. Encoded protein: CASSFPDHTDTQYF.

The chain uses TRBV4-2 and TRBJ2-3, with D possibly matching TRBD2 (6 bases). The CDR3 totals 16 residues. Germline V gives CDR1 LGHNA, CDR2 YNFKEQ. Trimming stripped 1 base from V and 4 bases from J, with 15 bases between. The CDR3 loop is CASSQGFPREADTQYF. Here the CDR3 DNA reads TGTGCCAGCAGCCAAGGATTTCCGAGGGAGGCAGATACGCAGTATTTT.